This TCR beta chain was documented in a study of identical twins. The study's findings and limits: With abundant cord blood beta clonotypes, insertions were fewer; memory repertoires showed no such pattern. For monozygotic twins, models underestimated out-of-frame TCR alpha sharing. In drawing conclusions, the study used cross-sectional statistical analysis and did not follow the same donors.

Template switching introduced a universal primer site, and the cDNA bore unique molecular identifiers. TCRdb called the 5' RACE reads again in MiXCR, with one record for every CDR3 protein. There are a few hundred thousand distinct CDR3 sequences in the sample; roughly 9.5% occur only once, and under 3.5% lies in the top ten. Per germline, CDR1 MNHEY and CDR2 SMNVEV (reference sequence). There are 16 residues in the CDR3. The V gene end was trimmed by 6 bases and the J gene end by 3 bases; junction bases not matched to a gene: 10. This clonotype has ten or more counts. The antigen is not known. The same data also contributed to another study, on yellow fever vaccine responses in identical twins.

This sequence originates from a woman aged 18-29 years in good health. The specimen sequenced was PBMCs. The V gene is TRBV27, the J gene TRBJ2-1; 8 bases are a match to TRBD1. The CDR3 DNA is TGTGCCAGCAGGACACTGACAGGGGTAGTCTACAATGAGCAGTTCTTC. This translates into CASRTLTGVVYNEQFF.